Described below is a single T cell receptor beta chain sequence and its context. This specimen comes from a study of blood T cell repertoires in COVID-19. Across the whole study: The United States, Italy and Spain were the sources of the acute and convalescent COVID-19 samples. Sample material is recorded as cDNA or gDNA derived from T cells, B-cell-depleted T cells, or PBMCs.

In the study's own analysis: Nucleated cell counts were estimated from reference gene primer amplification. Sequencing used immunoSEQ multiplex PCR; TCRdb keeps in-frame clones, though not all of them. V, J and clone size were drawn from that table, and D and trimming were deduced from the DNA. The sample carries approximately 240,000 clones, around four fifths recorded once. The CDR3 runs to 15 residues. CDR1 SEHNR and CDR2 FQNEAQ come from the germline V gene (reference sequence). V was trimmed by 5 bases and J by 2 bases, leaving 10 bases between them. Sample: peripheral blood. The TCR sequence derives from a woman aged 60 to 75 with active or convalescent COVID-19. This chain joins TRBV7-9 and TRBJ2-6, with D possibly matching TRBD2 (6 bases). The CDR3 nucleotides are TGTGCCAGCAGCCCCCCGGGGGCTGGGGCCAACGTCCTGACTTTC. Amino acid sequence: CASSPPGAGANVLTF. The whole variable domain, filled in from reference TRBV7-9 and TRBJ2-6, reads DTGVSQNPRHKITKRGQNVTFRCDPISEHNRLYWYRQTLGQGPEFLTYFQNEAQLEKSRLLSDRFSAERPKGSFSTLEIQRTEQGDSAMYLCASSPPGAGANVLTFGAGSRLTVL.